This T cell receptor beta chain was identified during a study of blood T cell repertoires in COVID-19. Original processing methods: The authors estimated nucleated cell counts from reference gene primer amplification. Profiled with immunoSEQ multiplex PCR; TCRdb holds only in-frame clones, not every one. V and J calls and clone size are copied from that table; D and trimming were computed from the DNA. The sample lists around 190,000 clones; more than 75% were seen once. This clone was found once. Specimen: peripheral blood. The clonotype was recovered from a woman over 75 with acute or convalescent COVID-19.

CDR3 in amino acids: CASSLDPSQPQHF. CDR3 nucleotides: TGTGCCAGCAGCTTAGATCCGAGTCAGCCCCAGCATTTT. The chain links TRBV7-2 to TRBJ1-5; no firm D call. V dropped 1 base and J dropped 6 bases, with 7 bases sitting between them. Germline V gene sequence: CDR1 SGHTA, CDR2 FQGNSA. This CDR3 spans 13 amino acids.